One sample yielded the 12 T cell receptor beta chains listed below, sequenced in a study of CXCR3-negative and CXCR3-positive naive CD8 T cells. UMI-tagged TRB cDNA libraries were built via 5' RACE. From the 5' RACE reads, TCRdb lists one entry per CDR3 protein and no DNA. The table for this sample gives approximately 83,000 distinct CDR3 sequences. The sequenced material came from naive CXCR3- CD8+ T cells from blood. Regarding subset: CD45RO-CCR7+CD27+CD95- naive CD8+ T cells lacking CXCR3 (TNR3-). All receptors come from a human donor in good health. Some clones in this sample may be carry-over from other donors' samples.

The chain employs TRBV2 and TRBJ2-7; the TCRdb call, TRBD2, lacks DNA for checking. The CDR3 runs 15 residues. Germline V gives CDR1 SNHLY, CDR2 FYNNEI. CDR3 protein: CASRRDDRGPYEQYF.

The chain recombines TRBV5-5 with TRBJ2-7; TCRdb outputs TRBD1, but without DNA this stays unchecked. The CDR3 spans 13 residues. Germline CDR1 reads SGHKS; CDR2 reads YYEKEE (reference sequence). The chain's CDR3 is CASSPGQLYEQYF. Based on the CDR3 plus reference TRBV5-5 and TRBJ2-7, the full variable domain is DAGVTQSPTHLIKTRGQQVTLRCSPISGHKSVSWYQQVLGQGPQFIFQYYEKEERGRGNFPDRFSARQFPNYSSELNVNALLLGDSALYLCASSPGQLYEQYFGPGTRLTVT.

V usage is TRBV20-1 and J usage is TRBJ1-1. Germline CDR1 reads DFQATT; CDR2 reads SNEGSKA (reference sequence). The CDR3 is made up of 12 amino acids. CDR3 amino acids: CSASSGEAEAFF.

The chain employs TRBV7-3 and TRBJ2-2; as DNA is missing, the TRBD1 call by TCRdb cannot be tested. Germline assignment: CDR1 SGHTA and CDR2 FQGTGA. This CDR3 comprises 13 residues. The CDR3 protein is CASSPQGIGELFF.

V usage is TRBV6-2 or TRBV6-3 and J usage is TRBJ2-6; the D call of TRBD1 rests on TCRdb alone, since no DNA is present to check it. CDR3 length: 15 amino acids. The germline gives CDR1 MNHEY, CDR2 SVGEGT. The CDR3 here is CASRPWTSGANVLTF.

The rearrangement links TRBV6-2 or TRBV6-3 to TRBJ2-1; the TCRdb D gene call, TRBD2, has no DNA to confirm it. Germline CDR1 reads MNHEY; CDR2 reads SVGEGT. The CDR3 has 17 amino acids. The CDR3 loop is CASSYLRLAGLYNEQFF.

CDR3 residues: CATQLLQYGYTF. This chain joins TRBV7-9 and TRBJ1-2. The germline gives CDR1 SEHNR, CDR2 FQNEAQ (reference sequence). The CDR3 sequence is 12 residues long.

CDR3 protein: CASSLTSGTFYEQYF. The J gene is TRBJ2-7, the V gene TRBV5-1; the TCRdb call, TRBD2, lacks DNA for checking. This CDR3 has 15 residues. Germline CDR1 and CDR2: SGHRS and YFSETQ.

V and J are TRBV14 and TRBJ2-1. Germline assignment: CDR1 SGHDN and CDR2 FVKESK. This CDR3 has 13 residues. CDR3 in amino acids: CASSPPSYNEQFF.

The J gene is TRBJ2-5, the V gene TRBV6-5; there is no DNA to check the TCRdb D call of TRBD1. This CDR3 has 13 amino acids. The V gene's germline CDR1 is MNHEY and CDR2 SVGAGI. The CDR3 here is CASSPSPGAAQYF.

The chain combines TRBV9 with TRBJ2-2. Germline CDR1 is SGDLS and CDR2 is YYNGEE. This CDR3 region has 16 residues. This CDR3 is CASSVGTGRDTGELFF.

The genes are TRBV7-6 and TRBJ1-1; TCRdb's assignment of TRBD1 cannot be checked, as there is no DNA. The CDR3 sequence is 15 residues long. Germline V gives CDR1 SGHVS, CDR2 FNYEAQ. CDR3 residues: CASSLGQGAVAEAFF. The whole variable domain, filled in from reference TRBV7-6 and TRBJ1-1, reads GAGVSQSPRYKVTKRGQDVALRCDPISGHVSLYWYRQALGQGPEFLTYFNYEAQQDKSGLPNDRFSAERPEGSISTLTIQRTEQRDSAMYRCASSLGQGAVAEAFFGQGTRLTVV.